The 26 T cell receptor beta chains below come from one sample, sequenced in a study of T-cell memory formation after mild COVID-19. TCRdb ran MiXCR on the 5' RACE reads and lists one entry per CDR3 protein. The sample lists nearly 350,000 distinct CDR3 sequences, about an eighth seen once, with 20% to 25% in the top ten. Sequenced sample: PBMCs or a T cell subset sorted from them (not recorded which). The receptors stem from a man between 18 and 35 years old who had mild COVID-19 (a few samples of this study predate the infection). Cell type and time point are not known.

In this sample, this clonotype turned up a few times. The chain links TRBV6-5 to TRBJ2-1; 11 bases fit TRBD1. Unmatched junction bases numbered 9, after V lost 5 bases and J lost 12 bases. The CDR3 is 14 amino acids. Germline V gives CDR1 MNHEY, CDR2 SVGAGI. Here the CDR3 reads CASSRGQGASGQFF. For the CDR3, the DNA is TGTGCCAGCAGTCGCGGACAGGGGGCGAGTGGGCAGTTCTTC.

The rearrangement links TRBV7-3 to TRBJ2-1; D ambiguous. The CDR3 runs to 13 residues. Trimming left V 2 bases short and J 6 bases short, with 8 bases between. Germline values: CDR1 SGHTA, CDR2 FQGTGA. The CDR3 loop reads CASSLFSSNEQFF. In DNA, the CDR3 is TGTGCCAGCAGCTTATTTAGCAGCAATGAGCAGTTCTTC.

Written as DNA, the CDR3 is TGTGCCAGCAGATCTTGGGGGGGGGAAACTAACTATGGCTACACCTTC. Its protein product is CASRSWGGETNYGYTF. This chain uses TRBV12-3 or TRBV12-4 with TRBJ1-2, with a possible D match to TRBD1 (5 bases). Trimming took off 6 bases at V and 0 bases at J, with 17 bases between the two ends. The CDR3 length is 16 residues.

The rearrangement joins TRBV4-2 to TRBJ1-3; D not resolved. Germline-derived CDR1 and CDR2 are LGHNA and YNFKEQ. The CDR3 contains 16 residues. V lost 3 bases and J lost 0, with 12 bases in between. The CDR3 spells CASSQEESLSGNTIYF. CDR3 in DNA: TGTGCCAGCAGCCAGGAGGAAAGCCTCTCTGGAAACACCATATATTTT.

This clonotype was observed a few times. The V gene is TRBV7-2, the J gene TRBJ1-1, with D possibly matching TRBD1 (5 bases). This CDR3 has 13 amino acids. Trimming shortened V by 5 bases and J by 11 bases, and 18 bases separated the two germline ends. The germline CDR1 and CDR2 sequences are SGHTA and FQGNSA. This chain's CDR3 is CASSTLEGRGAFF. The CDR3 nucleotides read TGTGCCAGCAGCACCCTCGAGGGGCGGGGGGCTTTCTTT.

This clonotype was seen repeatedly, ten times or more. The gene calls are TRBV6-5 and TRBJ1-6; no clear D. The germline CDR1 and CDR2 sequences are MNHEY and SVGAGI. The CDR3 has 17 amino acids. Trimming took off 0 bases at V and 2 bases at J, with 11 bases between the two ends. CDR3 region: CASSYSVVGTYNSPLHF. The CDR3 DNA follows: TGTGCCAGCAGTTACTCAGTGGTTGGGACCTATAATTCACCCCTCCACTTT.

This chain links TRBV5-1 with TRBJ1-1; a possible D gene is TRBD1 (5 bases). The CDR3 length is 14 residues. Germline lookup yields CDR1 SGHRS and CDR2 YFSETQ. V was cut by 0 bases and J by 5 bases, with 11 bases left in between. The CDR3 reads CASSLGTQKTEAFF. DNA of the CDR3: TGCGCCAGCAGCTTGGGGACACAAAAAACTGAAGCTTTCTTT. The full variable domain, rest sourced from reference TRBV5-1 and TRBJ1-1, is KAGVTQTPRYLIKTRGQQVTLSCSPISGHRSVSWYQQTPGQGLQFLFEYFSETQRNKGNFPGRFSGRQFSNSRSEMNVSTLELGDSALYLCASSLGTQKTEAFFGQGTRLTVV.

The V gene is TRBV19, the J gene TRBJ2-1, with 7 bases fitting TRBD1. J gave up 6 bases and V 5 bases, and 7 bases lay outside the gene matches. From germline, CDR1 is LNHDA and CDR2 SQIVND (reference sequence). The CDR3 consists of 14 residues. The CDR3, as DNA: TGTGCCAGTAGTCAAGACAGGGCGAGCAATGAGCAGTTCTTC. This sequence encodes CASSQDRASNEQFF.

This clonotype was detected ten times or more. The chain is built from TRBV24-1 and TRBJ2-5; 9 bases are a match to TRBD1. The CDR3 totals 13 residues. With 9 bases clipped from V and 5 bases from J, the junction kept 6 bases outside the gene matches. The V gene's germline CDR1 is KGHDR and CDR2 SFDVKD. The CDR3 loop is CATGTGIIETQYF. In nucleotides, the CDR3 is TGTGCCACCGGGACAGGGATCATCGAGACCCAGTACTTC.

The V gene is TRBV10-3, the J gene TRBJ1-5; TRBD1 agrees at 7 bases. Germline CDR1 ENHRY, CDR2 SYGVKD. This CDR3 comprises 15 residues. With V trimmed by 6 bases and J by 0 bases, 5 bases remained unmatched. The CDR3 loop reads CAISPGGYSNQPQHF. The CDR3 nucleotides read TGTGCCATCAGCCCAGGGGGTTATAGCAATCAGCCCCAGCATTTT.

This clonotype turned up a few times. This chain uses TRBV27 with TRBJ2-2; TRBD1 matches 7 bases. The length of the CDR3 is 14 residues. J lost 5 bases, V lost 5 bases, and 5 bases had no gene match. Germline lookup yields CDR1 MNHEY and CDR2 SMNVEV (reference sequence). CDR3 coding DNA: TGTGCCAGCAGTGGTTGGGACAGAACCGGGGAGCTGTTTTTT. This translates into CASSGWDRTGELFF.

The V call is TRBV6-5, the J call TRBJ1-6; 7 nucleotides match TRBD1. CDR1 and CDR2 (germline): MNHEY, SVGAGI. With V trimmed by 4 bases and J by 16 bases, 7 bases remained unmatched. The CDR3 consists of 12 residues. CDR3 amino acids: CASSFTQGELHF. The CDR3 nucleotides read TGTGCCAGCAGTTTCACTCAGGGGGAACTCCACTTT.

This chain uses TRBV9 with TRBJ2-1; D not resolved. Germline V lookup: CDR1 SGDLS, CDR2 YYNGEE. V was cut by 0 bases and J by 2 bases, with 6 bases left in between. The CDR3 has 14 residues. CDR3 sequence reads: CASSVGQAYNEQFF. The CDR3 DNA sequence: TGTGCCAGCAGCGTAGGTCAGGCCTACAATGAGCAGTTCTTC.

CDR3 amino acids: CASSRRRGDGGELFF. CDR3 coding DNA: TGCGCCAGCAGCCGCCGTCGGGGGGACGGCGGGGAGCTGTTTTTT. J is TRBJ2-2 and V is TRBV5-1; 7 bases map to TRBD2. Germline V CDR1 and CDR2: SGHRS, YFSETQ. V lost 4 bases to trimming and J lost 7 bases; unmatched junction nucleotides: 10. This CDR3 spans 15 amino acids.

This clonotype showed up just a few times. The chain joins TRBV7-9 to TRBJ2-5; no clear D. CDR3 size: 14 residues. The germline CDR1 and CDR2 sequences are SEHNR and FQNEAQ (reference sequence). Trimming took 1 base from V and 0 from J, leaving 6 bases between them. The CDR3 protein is CASSLGQNQETQYF. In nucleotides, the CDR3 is TGTGCCAGCAGCTTAGGGCAAAACCAAGAGACCCAGTACTTC.

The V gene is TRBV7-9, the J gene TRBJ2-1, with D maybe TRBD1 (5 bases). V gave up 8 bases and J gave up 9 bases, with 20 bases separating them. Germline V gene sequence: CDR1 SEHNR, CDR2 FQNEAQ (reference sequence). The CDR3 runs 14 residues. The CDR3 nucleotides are TGTGCCAGCGTACCAAGGGCAGGGAAGGGTGAGCAGTTCTTC. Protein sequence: CASVPRAGKGEQFF.

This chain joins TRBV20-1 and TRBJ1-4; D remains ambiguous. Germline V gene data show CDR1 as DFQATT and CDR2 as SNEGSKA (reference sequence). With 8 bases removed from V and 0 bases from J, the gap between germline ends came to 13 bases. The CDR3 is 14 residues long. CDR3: CSCRRGSTNEKLFF. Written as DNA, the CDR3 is TGCAGTTGTAGGCGGGGTTCAACTAATGAAAAACTGTTTTTT.

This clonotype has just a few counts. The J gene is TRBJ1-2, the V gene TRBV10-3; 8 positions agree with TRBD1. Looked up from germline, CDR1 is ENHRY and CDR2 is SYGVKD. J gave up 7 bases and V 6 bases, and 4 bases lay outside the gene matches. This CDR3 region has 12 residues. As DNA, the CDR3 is TGTGCCATCAGGAAGGACAGGGCTGGCTACACCTTC. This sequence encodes CAIRKDRAGYTF.

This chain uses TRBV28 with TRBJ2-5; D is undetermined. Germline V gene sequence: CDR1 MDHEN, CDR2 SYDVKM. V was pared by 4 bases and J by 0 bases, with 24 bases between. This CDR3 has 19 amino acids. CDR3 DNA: TGTGCCAGCAGTTCCATGCGCCAAGGGCACCCGACGTACCAAGAGACCCAGTACTTC. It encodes CASSSMRQGHPTYQETQYF.

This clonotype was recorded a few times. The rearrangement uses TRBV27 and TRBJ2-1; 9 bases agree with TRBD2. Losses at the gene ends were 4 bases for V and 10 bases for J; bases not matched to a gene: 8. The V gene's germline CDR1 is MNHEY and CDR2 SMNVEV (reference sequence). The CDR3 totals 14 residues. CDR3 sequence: CASSWASGAAEQFF. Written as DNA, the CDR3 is TGTGCCAGCAGTTGGGCTAGCGGGGCGGCGGAGCAGTTCTTC.

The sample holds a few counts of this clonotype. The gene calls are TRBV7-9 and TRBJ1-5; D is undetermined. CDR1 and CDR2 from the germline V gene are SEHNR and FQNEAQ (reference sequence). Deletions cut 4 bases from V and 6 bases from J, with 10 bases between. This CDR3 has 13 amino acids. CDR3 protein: CASSSLQGQPQHF. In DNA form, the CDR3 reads TGTGCCAGCAGCTCGCTGCAAGGTCAGCCCCAGCATTTT. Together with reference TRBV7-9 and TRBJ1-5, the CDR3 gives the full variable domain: DTGVSQNPRHKITKRGQNVTFRCDPISEHNRLYWYRQTLGQGPEFLTYFQNEAQLEKSRLLSDRFSAERPKGSFSTLEIQRTEQGDSAMYLCASSSLQGQPQHFGDGTRLSIL.

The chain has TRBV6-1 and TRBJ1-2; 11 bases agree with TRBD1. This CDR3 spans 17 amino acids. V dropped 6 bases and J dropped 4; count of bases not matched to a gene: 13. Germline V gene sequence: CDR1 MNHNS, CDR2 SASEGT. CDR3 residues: CASSVWDRGGSRYGYTF. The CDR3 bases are TGTGCCAGCAGCGTCTGGGACAGGGGGGGATCTCGCTATGGCTACACCTTC.

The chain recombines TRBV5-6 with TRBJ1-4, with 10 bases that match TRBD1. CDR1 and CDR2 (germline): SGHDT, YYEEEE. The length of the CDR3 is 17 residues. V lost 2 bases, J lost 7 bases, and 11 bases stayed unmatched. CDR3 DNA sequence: TGTGCCAGCAGCTTCCGGGACAGGGGCCTGAAGTCTGAAAAACTGTTTTTT. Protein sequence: CASSFRDRGLKSEKLFF.

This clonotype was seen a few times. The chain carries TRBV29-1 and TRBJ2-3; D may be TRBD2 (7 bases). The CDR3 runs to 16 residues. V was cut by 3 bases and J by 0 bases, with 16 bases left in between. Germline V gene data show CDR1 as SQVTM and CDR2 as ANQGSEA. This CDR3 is CSVEGGPYTSTDTQYF. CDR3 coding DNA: TGCAGCGTTGAGGGGGGGCCCTACACTAGCACAGATACGCAGTATTTT.

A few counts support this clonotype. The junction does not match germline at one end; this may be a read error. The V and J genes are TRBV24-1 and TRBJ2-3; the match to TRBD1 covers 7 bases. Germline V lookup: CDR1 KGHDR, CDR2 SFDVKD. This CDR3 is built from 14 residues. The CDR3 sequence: CATSDPTRTGTQYF. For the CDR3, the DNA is TGTGCCACCAGTGACCCGACCCGGACAGGTACGCAGTATTTT.

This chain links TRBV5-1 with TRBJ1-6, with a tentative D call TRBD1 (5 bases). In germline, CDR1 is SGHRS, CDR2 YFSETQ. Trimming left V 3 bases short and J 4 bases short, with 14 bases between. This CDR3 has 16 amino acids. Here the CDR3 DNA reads TGCGCCAGCAGCTCGGGCCCCCAGGGATATAATTCACCCCTCCACTTT. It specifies CASSSGPQGYNSPLHF.